This T cell receptor (beta chain) stems from a study of cytomegalovirus exposure and HLA in healthy donors. Comment on this clone: Its antigen is unknown.

CDR1 GTSNPN and CDR2 SVGIG come from the germline V gene (reference sequence). V lost 0 bases to trimming and J lost 5 bases, with 17 bases between them. CDR3 length: 15 amino acids. Study-wide points: When analyzed later, a missense DCLRE1C variant was found to be linked to TCR beta V- and J-gene trimming.

It was with 60 Vbeta and 13 Jbeta primers that the PCR ran. The method was immunoSEQ multiplex PCR; TCRdb's version includes in-frame clones alone and lacks a portion of them. The top ten clones hold about 2% of a sample with 150,000 to 200,000 clones, 80% to 85% of them seen once. The chain combines TRBV30 with TRBJ2-7; tentative D call: TRBD1 (6 bases). The clonotype originates from a woman aged 25 to 39 in good health and CMV-seronegative. The sample was PBMCs. CDR3 DNA: TGTGCCTGGAGTGTGGTGACAGGCTTTATGGACGAGCAGTACTTC. Its protein product is CAWSVVTGFMDEQYF.